This paragraph covers one T cell receptor beta chain sequence. Its antigen is currently unknown. The data were taken from a study of T cell responses to AZD1222 COVID-19 vaccine. Study-wide results and caveats: Breadth and depth of Spike-specific TCRs rose after two AZD1222 doses.

Germline V gene data show CDR1 as MGHDK and CDR2 as SYGVNS. Trimming left V 2 bases short and J 6 bases short, with 10 bases between. The CDR3 is made up of 13 amino acids. Sequencing used immunoSEQ multiplex PCR; TCRdb keeps in-frame clones, though not all of them. The data hold 170,000 or so clones, with 88% observed a single time. The clonotype comes from an adult who received the AZD1222 COVID-19 vaccine. The V call is TRBV25-1, the J call TRBJ1-1; a weak D match, TRBD1 (5 bases). Sequencing used peripheral blood, obtained 28 days after the second AZD1222 dose. As DNA, the CDR3 is TGTGCCAGCAGTGAAATGGGGGTGGCTGAAGCTTTCTTT. Protein: CASSEMGVAEAFF.